This TCR beta chain was identified during a study of CD8+CD57+ T cells in acquired aplastic anemia. Study-wide findings and caveats: Common to patients and controls were twenty-nine CD8+ CDR3 sequences.

Germline CDR1 reads SQVTM; CDR2 reads ANQGSEA. The trim removed 6 bases at V and 2 bases at J, leaving 2 bases unmatched. The CDR3 is made up of 12 amino acids. Investigators profiled TCR beta VDJ and CDR3 from genomic DNA template. TCRdb ran MiXCR on the reads and lists one entry per CDR3 protein. The sample includes roughly 160,000 distinct CDR3 sequences, 55% to 80% of them seen just once. A word on this clonotype: Its antigen remains unidentified.

The sequence derives from a human donor in good health. The sample consisted of sorted CD4+, CD8+, or CD8+CD57+ T cells (not recorded which) from PBMCs. The V gene is TRBV29-1, the J gene TRBJ2-3; 7 nucleotides agree with TRBD1. The CDR3 DNA is TGCAGCGTGGGACAGCACACAGATACGCAGTATTTT. Its protein is CSVGQHTDTQYF.